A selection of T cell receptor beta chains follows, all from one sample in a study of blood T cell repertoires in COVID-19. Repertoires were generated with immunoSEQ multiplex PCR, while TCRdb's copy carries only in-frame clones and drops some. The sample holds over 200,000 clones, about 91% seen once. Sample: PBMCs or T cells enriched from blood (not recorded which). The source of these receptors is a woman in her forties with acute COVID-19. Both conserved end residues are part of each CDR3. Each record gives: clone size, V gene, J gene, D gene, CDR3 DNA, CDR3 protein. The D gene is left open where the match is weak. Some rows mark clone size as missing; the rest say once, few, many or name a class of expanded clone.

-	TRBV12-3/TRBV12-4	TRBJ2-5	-	TGTGCCAGCAGTTTCGGCAGGGAGACCCAGTACTTC	CASSFGRETQYF
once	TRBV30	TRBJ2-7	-	TGTGCCTGGAGTGGGGGGCTCTTC	CAWSGGLF
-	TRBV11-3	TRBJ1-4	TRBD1	TGTGCCAGCAGCTCGCCGGGACAGGGTAATGAAAAACTGTTTTTT	CASSSPGQGNEKLFF
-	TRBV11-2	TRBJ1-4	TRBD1	TGTGCCAGCAGCTTAAGATGGGGGACAGGGGGCCTAAAAGGCGAAAAACTGTTTTTT	CASSLRWGTGGLKGEKLFF
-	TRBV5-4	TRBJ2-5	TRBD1	TGTGCCAGCACCAAAGGGGGCGCCAGGCCAGAGACCCAGTACTTC	CASTKGGARPETQYF
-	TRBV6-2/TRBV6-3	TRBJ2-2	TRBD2	TGTGCCAGCAGTTACGTCGGGGGAGGGGCCGGGGAGCTGTTTTTT	CASSYVGGGAGELFF
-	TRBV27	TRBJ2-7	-	TGTGCCAGCAGTTTATTAGGAGGGGTCGACGAGCAGTACTTC	CASSLLGGVDEQYF
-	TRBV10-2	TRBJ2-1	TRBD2	TGCGCCAGCGGACTAGCGGGGGATAATGAGCAGTTCTTC	CASGLAGDNEQFF
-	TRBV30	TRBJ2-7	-	TGTGCCTGGGTCTCCCCTCGCGAGCAGTACTTC	CAWVSPREQYF
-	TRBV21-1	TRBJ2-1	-	TGTGCCAGCGATACAGGGGACGGGAATGAGCAGTTCTTC	CASDTGDGNEQFF
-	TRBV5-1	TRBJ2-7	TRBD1	TGCGCCAGCAGCTTCTCCGGGACAGGGAGCTACGAGCAGTACTTC	CASSFSGTGSYEQYF
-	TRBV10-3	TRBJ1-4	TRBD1	TGTGCCATCAGCCGGGACAGGGTATCAACTAATGAAAAACTGTTTTTT	CAISRDRVSTNEKLFF
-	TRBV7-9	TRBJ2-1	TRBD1	TGTGCCAGCAGCTTTGGACAGGCGACCTACAATGAGCAGTTCTTC	CASSFGQATYNEQFF
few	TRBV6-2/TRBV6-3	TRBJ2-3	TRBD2	TGTGCCAGCAGTTACCGGACTAGCGGCACAGATACGCAGTATTTT	CASSYRTSGTDTQYF
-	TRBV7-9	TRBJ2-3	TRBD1	TGTGCCAGCAGCCCCAAGGGACAGACCACAGATACGCAGTATTTT	CASSPKGQTTDTQYF
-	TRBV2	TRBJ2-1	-	TGTGCCAGCAGTATTACCCCCACAGGGCCTAATGAGCAGTTCTTC	CASSITPTGPNEQFF
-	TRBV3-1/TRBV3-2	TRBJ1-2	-	TGTGCCAGCAGCCCAGGACGGGCGGGAGATTATGGCTACACCTTC	CASSPGRAGDYGYTF
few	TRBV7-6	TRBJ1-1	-	TGTGCCAGCAGCGCCGACAGCAACACTGAAGCTTTCTTT	CASSADSNTEAFF
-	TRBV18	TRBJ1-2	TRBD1	TGTGCCAGCCAAGAGACAGGGAGGCGTTATGGCTACACCTTC	CASQETGRRYGYTF
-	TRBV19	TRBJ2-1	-	TGTGCCAGTACCGCAGGGATTGGAGAGCAGTTCTTC	CASTAGIGEQFF
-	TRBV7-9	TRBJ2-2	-	TGTGCCAGCAGGGGTGGTAGCGGCACCGGGGAGCTGTTTTTT	CASRGGSGTGELFF
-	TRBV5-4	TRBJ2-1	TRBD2	TGTGCCAGCAGCTCTTCTCCAACTAGCGGCTACAATGAGCAGTTCTTC	CASSSSPTSGYNEQFF
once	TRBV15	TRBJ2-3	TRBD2	TGTGCCACCAGCTCTCGACTAGCGGGAGTTGCCGATACGCAGTATTTT	CATSSRLAGVADTQYF
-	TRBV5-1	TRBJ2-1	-	TGCGCCAGCCAGGACAGCTACAATGAGCAGTTCTTC	CASQDSYNEQFF
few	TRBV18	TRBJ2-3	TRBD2	TGTGCCAGCTCACCCAACCCCTCGACCCAACTAGCGGGCGCGGTTGATACGCAGTATTTT	CASSPNPSTQLAGAVDTQYF
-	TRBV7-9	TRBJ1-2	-	TGTGCCAGCAGCTTTCGTACAGCGGAGGGCTACACCTTC	CASSFRTAEGYTF
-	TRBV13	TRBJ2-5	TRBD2	TGTGCCAGCATAACTAGACTAGCGGGAGCAGAGACCCAGTACTTC	CASITRLAGAETQYF
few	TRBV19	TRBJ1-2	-	TGTGCCAGTAGTACGACGGGGAACTATGGCTACACCTTC	CASSTTGNYGYTF
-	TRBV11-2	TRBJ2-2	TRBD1	TGTGCCAGCAGCGGCCGGACAGGGCCCTCCCCCGGGGAGCTGTTTTTT	CASSGRTGPSPGELFF
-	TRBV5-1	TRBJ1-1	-	TGCGCCAGCAGCTTCCAGACAGAAGGAGAAGCTTTCTTT	CASSFQTEGEAFF